Listed here is a single T cell receptor beta chain. This entry is derived from a study of blood T cell repertoires in COVID-19. Study as a whole: T cells, B-cell-depleted T cells, or PBMCs supplied cDNA or gDNA.

This table comes from immunoSEQ multiplex PCR, and its TCRdb copy is limited to in-frame clones, with some not included. The top ten hold roughly 2% of the sample, which has about 250,000 clones, 70% to 90% seen once. The source of this sequence is a woman aged 40 to 50 who had recovered from COVID-19. Sequencing was carried out using peripheral blood.

In DNA form, the CDR3 reads TGTGCCAGCAGCTTATCTCTGTGGGGCGGCTACACCTTC. Translated: CASSLSLWGGYTF. V and J are TRBV11-2 and TRBJ1-2; tentatively, D is TRBD1 (5 bases). CDR3 size: 13 residues. Germline V gene sequence: CDR1 SGHAT, CDR2 FQNNGV. Deletions cut 2 bases from V and 8 bases from J, with 12 bases between.